The 25 T cell receptor beta chains below all came from one sample that was sequenced in a study of cytomegalovirus exposure and HLA in healthy donors. The PCR used 60 Vbeta and 13 Jbeta primers. The protocol was immunoSEQ multiplex PCR, while the TCRdb copy is restricted to in-frame clones and leaves out a portion. The sample shows around 100,000 clones, 70% to 85% of them seen only once. Source material: PBMCs. The source of these receptors is a woman younger than 30 in good health and CMV-seronegative.

The J gene is TRBJ1-2, the V gene TRBV5-1; possible D gene TRBD1, 5 bases. V lost 0 bases and J lost 7, with 16 bases in between. Germline V lookup: CDR1 SGHRS, CDR2 YFSETQ. This CDR3 is built from 15 residues. The CDR3 protein is CASSLVSPRAGGYTF. CDR3 nucleotides: TGCGCCAGCAGCTTGGTGTCCCCCAGGGCCGGTGGCTACACCTTC.

The genes are TRBV6-4 and TRBJ1-1; D might be TRBD1 (5 bases). Germline V CDR1 and CDR2: MRHNA, SNTAGT. V was trimmed by 7 bases and J by 6 bases, leaving 18 bases between them. CDR3 size: 14 residues. The CDR3 here is CASTLQWGVSEAFF. The DNA for the CDR3 is TGTGCCAGCACCCTTCAATGGGGGGTTTCTGAAGCTTTCTTT.

This chain joins TRBV19 and TRBJ1-3, with D uncertain. Per the germline V gene, CDR1 is LNHDA and CDR2 is SQIVND (reference sequence). V was clipped by 3 bases and J by 4 bases, with 13 bases between them. The CDR3 has 15 residues. Here the CDR3 DNA reads TGTGCCAGTAGTATTTACGGGAGAGGAGGAAACACCATATATTTT. Translated: CASSIYGRGGNTIYF.

The rearrangement joins TRBV6-5 to TRBJ1-1, with D perhaps TRBD1 (6 bases). The ends were cut back, 6 bases at V and 0 bases at J, with 14 bases in the middle. The germline V gene encodes CDR1 MNHEY and CDR2 SVGAGI. This CDR3 is 15 amino acids long. Here the CDR3 DNA reads TGTGCCAGCAGCCCATGGGGGCGGATGAACACTGAAGCTTTCTTT. Its protein product is CASSPWGRMNTEAFF.

V usage is TRBV9 and J usage is TRBJ2-2, with D possibly matching TRBD2 (6 bases). The V end lost 0 bases, the J end lost 3 bases, and 12 bases lay between the germline ends. CDR1 is SGDLS and CDR2 is YYNGEE in the germline V gene. CDR3 size: 16 residues. The CDR3 bases are TGTGCCAGCAGCGTAGGTGCGGGATGGGACACCGGGGAGCTGTTTTTT. Encoded protein: CASSVGAGWDTGELFF.

This clone was seen more than once but under ten times. The chain employs TRBV4-1 and TRBJ2-5; maybe TRBD2 (5 bases). The germline V and J ends were trimmed by 3 bases and 3 bases, with 14 bases remaining between them. The CDR3 contains 15 residues. Germline CDR1 and CDR2: MGHRA and YSYEKL. The DNA of the CDR3 is TGCGCCAGCAGCCAGACCCCCCTCGGGGAAGAGACCCAGTACTTC. It translates to CASSQTPLGEETQYF.

The chain recombines TRBV11-2 with TRBJ1-4, with D unclear. This CDR3 comprises 15 residues. V was trimmed by 6 bases and J by 0 bases, leaving 11 bases between them. The germline V gene encodes CDR1 SGHAT and CDR2 FQNNGV. CDR3: CASSLAGTTNEKLFF. In nucleotides, the CDR3 is TGTGCCAGCAGTCTAGCCGGGACAACTAATGAAAAACTGTTTTTT. The whole variable domain, remainder taken from reference TRBV11-2 and TRBJ1-4, is EAGVAQSPRYKIIEKRQSVAFWCNPISGHATLYWYQQILGQGPKLLIQFQNNGVVDDSQLPKDRFSAERLKGVDSTLKIQPAKLEDSAVYLCASSLAGTTNEKLFFGSGTQLSVL.

The rearrangement uses TRBV19 and TRBJ1-1; D is ambiguous. The CDR3 has 14 amino acids. Trimming took off 1 base at V and 5 bases at J, with 11 bases between the two ends. The germline V gene has CDR1 LNHDA and CDR2 SQIVND (reference sequence). CDR3 sequence (DNA): TGTGCCAGTAGTATAGGGGGAGCGGGGACTGAAGCTTTCTTT. This codes for CASSIGGAGTEAFF. Variable domain in full (rest from reference TRBV19 and TRBJ1-1): DGGITQSPKYLFRKEGQNVTLSCEQNLNHDAMYWYRQDPGQGLRLIYYSQIVNDFQKGDIAEGYSVSREKKESFPLTVTSAQKNPTAFYLCASSIGGAGTEAFFGQGTRLTVV.

The chain links TRBV7-2 to TRBJ1-5; the match to TRBD1 covers 8 bases. The CDR3 runs 14 residues. Germline loops: CDR1 SGHTA, CDR2 FQGNSA. V gave up 8 bases and J gave up 3 bases; unmatched junction bases: 6. The CDR3 loop reads CASSGQADNQPQHF. CDR3 nucleotide sequence: TGTGCCAGCTCGGGACAGGCTGACAATCAGCCCCAGCATTTT.

This clone turned up a few times. The chain uses TRBV4-2 and TRBJ1-2, with a weak D call TRBD1 (6 bases). Trimming removed 1 base from V and 5 bases from J, with 14 bases in between. Germline V lookup: CDR1 LGHNA, CDR2 YNFKEQ. The CDR3 sequence is 15 residues long. CDR3 nucleotide sequence: TGTGCCAGCAGCCAAGGAGCTGGGGGCAATTATGGCTACACCTTC. Its protein product is CASSQGAGGNYGYTF.

This chain links TRBV4-2 with TRBJ1-2; no clear D. V shed 0 bases and J shed 8 bases, with 10 bases lying between them. There are 13 residues in the CDR3. From germline, CDR1 is LGHNA and CDR2 YNFKEQ. CDR3 sequence reads: CASSQEFQAGYTF. The CDR3 DNA reads TGTGCCAGCAGCCAAGAATTTCAAGCCGGCTACACCTTC.

J is TRBJ1-1 and V is TRBV11-3; 8 nucleotides line up with TRBD1. This CDR3 has 15 residues. Germline CDR1 reads SGHNT; CDR2 reads YENEEA. With V trimmed by 3 bases and J by 1 base, 4 bases remained unmatched. In DNA, the CDR3 is TGTGCCAGCAGCTTCGGGACAGGTACGAACACTGAAGCTTTCTTT. Protein product: CASSFGTGTNTEAFF.

In its sample, this clone was seen once. This rearrangement joins TRBV30 to TRBJ1-5, with a possible D match to TRBD1 (6 bases). Germline-derived CDR1 and CDR2 are GTSNPN and SVGIG (reference sequence). V dropped 2 bases and J dropped 2 bases, with 13 bases sitting between them. This CDR3 is 15 amino acids long. The CDR3 is CAWSSVGGRNQPQHF. DNA for the CDR3: TGTGCCTGGAGTAGCGTGGGGGGGCGCAATCAGCCCCAGCATTTT.

As for this clone: This CDR3 is also generated by other DNA sequences in the sample. The CDR3 DNA is TGCAGCTCTCCTGGGGGACAGGGCTGGGGGGAGACCCAGTACTTC. Amino acid sequence: CSSPGGQGWGETQYF. The rearrangement uses TRBV29-1 and TRBJ2-5, with 9 bases lining up with TRBD1. The germline V gene encodes CDR1 SQVTM and CDR2 ANQGSEA. CDR3 length: 15 amino acids. Unmatched junction bases numbered 15, after V lost 8 bases and J lost 5 bases. The entire variable domain, with the rest obtained from reference TRBV29-1 and TRBJ2-5, is as follows: SAVISQKPSRDICQRGTSLTIQCQVDSQVTMMFWYRQQPGQSLTLIATANQGSEATYESGFVIDKFPISRPNLTFSTLTVSNMSPEDSSIYLCSSPGGQGWGETQYFGPGTRLLVL.

The chain carries TRBV29-1 and TRBJ1-2, with TRBD1 as a possible D gene (6 bases). CDR1 SQVTM and CDR2 ANQGSEA come from the germline V gene. This CDR3 contains 13 residues. Trimming removed 2 bases at V and 2 bases at J, with 9 bases between. The CDR3 nucleotides read TGCAGCGTTGAAACAGGGACGAACTATGGCTACACCTTC. Translation: CSVETGTNYGYTF.

The genes are TRBV6-1 and TRBJ1-5; TRBD1 matches 11 bases. J was trimmed by 7 bases and V by 7 bases; bases with no gene match: 9. The CDR3 length is 15 residues. Germline assignment: CDR1 MNHNS and CDR2 SASEGT. The CDR3 sequence: CASKDRGLGGQPQHF. Here the CDR3 DNA reads TGTGCCAGCAAGGACAGGGGGCTAGGAGGGCAGCCCCAGCATTTT.

The chain carries TRBV6-4 and TRBJ2-5, with TRBD2 matching over 8 bases. Per the germline V gene, CDR1 is MRHNA and CDR2 is SNTAGT. V dropped 6 bases and J dropped 2; count of bases not matched to a gene: 8. This CDR3 is built from 15 residues. The CDR3 sequence: CASSPSAGEQETQYF. The CDR3 DNA is TGTGCCAGCAGCCCCTCAGCGGGAGAGCAAGAGACCCAGTACTTC.

This chain links TRBV27 with TRBJ1-3, with a weak D call TRBD1 (6 bases). Trimming removed 6 bases from V and 4 bases from J, with 10 bases in between. This CDR3 is built from 13 residues. Germline assignment: CDR1 MNHEY and CDR2 SMNVEV (reference sequence). CDR3 nucleotide sequence: TGTGCCAGCAGACCCAGGGGAGGAAACACCATATATTTT. Translating gives CASRPRGGNTIYF.

The V call is TRBV7-2, the J call TRBJ1-2, with D possibly TRBD1 on 5 matching bases. The CDR3 length is 14 residues. V dropped 5 bases and J dropped 5 bases, with 15 bases sitting between them. The germline V gene has CDR1 SGHTA and CDR2 FQGNSA. The CDR3 protein is CASSTFGTDYGYTF. The DNA for the CDR3 is TGTGCCAGCAGCACCTTTGGGACTGATTATGGCTACACCTTC.

Worth noting for this clone: One junction end disagrees with the germline gene, perhaps due to a read error. This chain joins TRBV11-3 and TRBJ2-4, with 7 bases matching TRBD2. CDR3 length: 14 residues. The germline gives CDR1 SGHNT, CDR2 YENEEA. The CDR3: CASSGFREEIHGDF. The CDR3 bases are TGTGCCAGCAGCGGGTTCCGGGAGGAGATTCATGGGGACTTC. The full variable domain, its missing parts supplied by reference TRBV11-3 and TRBJ2-4, is EAGVVQSPRYKIIEKKQPVAFWCNPISGHNTLYWYLQNLGQGPELLIRYENEEAVDDSQLPKDRFSAERLKGVDSTLKIQPAELGDSAVYLCASSGFREEIHGDFGAGTRLSVL.

The CDR3 protein is CTSSQVEGLSGNTIYF. The CDR3 DNA is TGCACCAGCAGCCAAGTGGAGGGACTCTCTGGAAACACCATATATTTT. This rearrangement joins TRBV1 to TRBJ1-3. TRBV1 is described as a pseudogene. The CDR3 sequence is 16 residues long.

The chain has TRBV10-3 and TRBJ1-1; TRBD1 matches at 8 bases. V gave up 4 bases and J gave up 0 bases; unmatched junction bases: 7. Germline-derived CDR1 and CDR2 are ENHRY and SYGVKD. The CDR3 has 16 amino acids. In DNA form, the CDR3 reads TGTGCCATCAGTGCTCGGACAGGGACCATGAACACTGAAGCTTTCTTT. Translation gives CAISARTGTMNTEAFF.

The chain couples TRBV18 to TRBJ1-5; 7 bases are a match to TRBD1. The CDR3 spans 15 residues. The ends lost 4 bases at V and 2 bases at J; junction bases unmatched: 5. Germline V gives CDR1 KGHSH, CDR2 LQKENI. The CDR3 loop is CASSLTGAGNQPQHF. The DNA for the CDR3 is TGTGCCAGCTCACTTACAGGGGCGGGCAATCAGCCCCAGCATTTT.

This clone was seen more than once but under ten times. The DNA of the CDR3 is TGTGCCAGCAGCCTCAGGGTTCTGGATGGCTACACCTTC. It yields the protein CASSLRVLDGYTF. The V and J genes are TRBV28 and TRBJ1-2; the D gene is possibly TRBD1 (5 bases). This CDR3 region has 13 residues. Germline CDR1 MDHEN, CDR2 SYDVKM. V lost 6 bases and J lost 6, with 14 bases in between.

This chain's CDR3 is CASSQARDSYGYTF. The CDR3 coding sequence is TGTGCCAGCAGCCAAGCGCGAGACAGCTATGGCTACACCTTC. The V and J genes are TRBV4-2 and TRBJ1-2; tentative D call: TRBD1 (5 bases). Germline CDR1 is LGHNA and CDR2 is YNFKEQ. Trimming pared 1 base from V and 4 bases from J, leaving 10 bases between. The CDR3 extends over 14 amino acids.